One and the same sample provided the 24 T cell receptor beta chains below, sequenced in a study of Ad26.COV2.S vaccination and SARS-CoV-2 variants. As for treatment: 15 to 20 received Ad26.COV2.S at low or high dose, single or two shots; about 5 received placebo; per-sample allocation not given. Each sample was drawn 63 days after the first injection (of vaccine or placebo). This table comes from immunoSEQ multiplex PCR, and its TCRdb copy is limited to in-frame clones, with some not included. Of 440,000 or so clones detected, 80% to 90% appear once; the ten largest clones hold about 1.5%. Sequencing was performed on peripheral blood, taken in a trial of Ad26.COV2.S vaccine versus placebo. Receptors originate from a person between 18 and 65 years old who received the Ad26.COV2.S COVID-19 vaccine or a placebo.

V and J are TRBV29-1 and TRBJ2-5; tentative D call: TRBD1 (5 bases). The germline V gene has CDR1 SQVTM and CDR2 ANQGSEA. This CDR3 region has 14 residues. V lost 6 bases, J lost 1 base, and 15 bases lay in between. The DNA for the CDR3 is TGCAGCGTCGCGCCGACAGATATCCAAGAGACCCAGTACTTC. Translation: CSVAPTDIQETQYF. The full variable domain, completed using reference TRBV29-1 and TRBJ2-5, is SAVISQKPSRDICQRGTSLTIQCQVDSQVTMMFWYRQQPGQSLTLIATANQGSEATYESGFVIDKFPISRPNLTFSTLTVSNMSPEDSSIYLCSVAPTDIQETQYFGPGTRLLVL.

The genes are TRBV3-1 (or the pseudogene TRBV3-2) and TRBJ2-5; possible D gene TRBD2, 5 bases. The CDR3 spans 18 residues. V dropped 0 bases and J dropped 1 base, with 18 bases sitting between them. The germline V gene encodes CDR1 LGHDT and CDR2 YNNKEL (reference sequence). The CDR3 region is CASSQDFLAGALQETQYF. The CDR3 DNA is TGTGCCAGCAGCCAAGACTTCTTGGCGGGCGCCCTCCAAGAGACCCAGTACTTC.

V gene TRBV6-2 or TRBV6-3 combines with J gene TRBJ2-4, with D hard to call. V was shortened by 2 bases and J by 11 bases, with 19 bases between the two germline ends. CDR3 length equals 15 residues. Germline V gene lookup returns CDR1 MNHEY and CDR2 SVGEGT. The CDR3: CASSYHSLGRNVQYF. The CDR3 DNA follows: TGTGCCAGCAGTTACCACTCTCTAGGGCGGAATGTTCAGTACTTC.

The chain recombines TRBV4-1 with TRBJ1-3; possibly TRBD1 for D (6 bases). CDR1 is MGHRA, CDR2 YSYEKL, per germline. V lost 4 bases and J lost 0, with 13 bases in between. The CDR3 sequence is 16 residues long. The CDR3 region is CASSLGRGYSGNTIYF. CDR3 DNA: TGCGCCAGCAGCCTAGGCAGGGGTTACTCTGGAAACACCATATATTTT.

The rearrangement uses TRBV5-1 and TRBJ2-2; 10 bases fit TRBD2. The CDR3 runs to 16 residues. Germline V gene data show CDR1 as SGHRS and CDR2 as YFSETQ. The J segment lost 6 bases and the V segment lost 3 bases, leaving 8 bases of the junction unmatched. The CDR3 DNA follows: TGCGCCAGCAGCTACAGGGAAGCGGGAGGGTCCGGGGAGCTGTTTTTT. Translation gives CASSYREAGGSGELFF.

The V gene is TRBV10-3, the J gene TRBJ1-1; 9 bases agree with TRBD1. Per germline, CDR1 ENHRY and CDR2 SYGVKD. J lost 3 bases, V lost 3 bases, and 8 bases had no gene match. The CDR3 has 16 amino acids. DNA for the CDR3: TGTGCCATCAGTGACCAAAAGACAGGGGGAGACACTGAAGCTTTCTTT. Protein: CAISDQKTGGDTEAFF.

About this clone itself: The identical CDR3 is also encoded by other nucleotide sequences in the sample. This chain joins TRBV9 and TRBJ1-1; D gene ambiguous. Germline values: CDR1 SGDLS, CDR2 YYNGEE. CDR3 length: 13 residues. V was clipped by 3 bases and J by 5 bases, with 11 bases between them. The CDR3 nucleotides read TGTGCCAGCAGCGGTAGAGGTGGAACTGAAGCTTTCTTT. Translated, it gives CASSGRGGTEAFF.

This rearrangement joins TRBV9 to TRBJ1-2; the D is unclear. Trimming shortened V by 0 bases and J by 7 bases, and 13 bases separated the two germline ends. From germline, CDR1 is SGDLS and CDR2 YYNGEE. CDR3 length: 14 amino acids. The CDR3 nucleotides are TGTGCCAGCAGCGTAGCCGCAAGTTCCTTTGGCTACACCTTC. Translation gives CASSVAASSFGYTF.

The gene calls are TRBV18 and TRBJ2-7, with D unclear. The CDR3 is 15 amino acids. The V gene's germline CDR1 is KGHSH and CDR2 LQKENI. Trimming stripped 2 bases from V and 2 bases from J, with 13 bases between. The CDR3 loop reads CASSPDETAPYEQYF. The CDR3 nucleotides read TGTGCCAGCTCACCAGACGAGACGGCCCCCTACGAGCAGTACTTC. Full variable domain (remainder filled in from reference TRBV18 and TRBJ2-7): NAGVMQNPRHLVRRRGQEARLRCSPMKGHSHVYWYRQLPEEGLKFMVYLQKENIIDESGMPKERFSAEFPKEGPSILRIQQVVRGDSAAYFCASSPDETAPYEQYFGPGTRLTVT.

The J gene is TRBJ2-5, the V gene TRBV4-1; D assignment may be TRBD1 or TRBD2 (6 bases each). Germline V gene sequence: CDR1 MGHRA, CDR2 YSYEKL. The CDR3 is 15 amino acids. V was clipped by 1 base and J by 5 bases, with 14 bases between them. The CDR3 DNA reads TGCGCCAGCAGCCAAGGGGGAGGTCAGGGGGAGACCCAGTACTTC. The encoded protein is CASSQGGGQGETQYF.

V is TRBV27 and J is TRBJ2-1, with D uncertain. The CDR3 totals 11 residues. Trimming left V 3 bases short and J 6 bases short, with 3 bases between. Germline assignment: CDR1 MNHEY and CDR2 SMNVEV (reference sequence). CDR3 amino acids: CASSFLNEQFF. CDR3 DNA: TGTGCCAGCAGTTTCCTCAATGAGCAGTTCTTC.

The gene calls are TRBV7-8 and TRBJ1-2; weak D call: TRBD1 (5 bases). Trimming pared 0 bases from V and 4 bases from J, leaving 12 bases between. This CDR3 is 15 amino acids long. Germline V gene data show CDR1 as SGHVS and CDR2 as FQNEAQ. For the CDR3, the DNA is TGTGCCAGCAGCTTAGCGACGACAGTTTCCTATGGCTACACCTTC. It encodes CASSLATTVSYGYTF.

The rearrangement links TRBV9 to TRBJ1-2; TRBD1 matches at 7 bases. Unmatched junction bases numbered 4, after V lost 3 bases and J lost 5 bases. The CDR3 has 13 amino acids. CDR1 and CDR2 (germline): SGDLS, YYNGEE. CDR3 residues: CASSDVQGYGYTF. For the CDR3, the DNA is TGTGCCAGCAGCGATGTACAGGGGTATGGCTACACCTTC.

The chain combines TRBV29-1 with TRBJ1-4, with no clear D. This CDR3 comprises 12 residues. V lost 4 bases and J 5 bases, leaving 8 bases between the germline ends. Per germline, CDR1 SQVTM and CDR2 ANQGSEA. The CDR3 bases are TGCAGCGTTGTGGAGGGAAATGAAAAACTGTTTTTT. The encoded protein is CSVVEGNEKLFF. The full variable domain, its missing parts supplied by reference TRBV29-1 and TRBJ1-4, is SAVISQKPSRDICQRGTSLTIQCQVDSQVTMMFWYRQQPGQSLTLIATANQGSEATYESGFVIDKFPISRPNLTFSTLTVSNMSPEDSSIYLCSVVEGNEKLFFGSGTQLSVL.

This sequence joins TRBV28 and TRBJ2-7; TRBD1 is a possible D gene (6 bases). The length of the CDR3 is 17 residues. V lost 8 bases, J lost 0 bases, and 23 bases lay in between. Germline V gene lookup returns CDR1 MDHEN and CDR2 SYDVKM. CDR3 loop: CASPPTGNEILSYEQYF. Here the CDR3 DNA reads TGTGCCAGCCCCCCTACAGGGAATGAGATCCTCTCCTACGAGCAGTACTTC.

The DNA of the CDR3 is TGTGCCATCAGTGGGACAGGTTCCTACGAGCAGTACTTC. Its translation: CAISGTGSYEQYF. The chain carries TRBV10-3 and TRBJ2-7; 7 bases match TRBD1. CDR1 is ENHRY, CDR2 SYGVKD, per germline. The CDR3 runs 13 residues. Trimming at V came to 4 bases and at J to 1 base, leaving 1 base not matched to a gene.

The V gene is TRBV25-1, the J gene TRBJ1-4; unclear D gene. V dropped 3 bases and J dropped 2 bases, with 10 bases sitting between them. The CDR3 is made up of 15 amino acids. CDR1 and CDR2 (germline): MGHDK, SYGVNS. The CDR3 here is CASSEWTGTNEKLFF. The CDR3 coding sequence is TGTGCCAGCAGTGAGTGGACCGGGACTAATGAAAAACTGTTTTTT.

The chain combines TRBV4-2 with TRBJ2-7; 9 positions agree with TRBD1. This CDR3 has 17 amino acids. Germline CDR1 and CDR2: LGHNA and YNFKEQ. With V trimmed by 1 base and J by 3 bases, 10 bases remained unmatched. CDR3 DNA sequence: TGTGCCAGCAGCCAAGCAGGGCTGACAGGGGGTATCTACGAGCAGTACTTC. Its translation is CASSQAGLTGGIYEQYF.

The chain carries TRBV4-2 and TRBJ2-3; 7 nucleotides line up with TRBD2. The germline CDR1 and CDR2 sequences are LGHNA and YNFKEQ. This CDR3 spans 17 amino acids. The trim removed 0 bases at V and 1 base at J, leaving 7 bases unmatched. CDR3 sequence: CASSQDWGRGRTDTQYF. The CDR3 nucleotides are TGTGCCAGCAGCCAAGATTGGGGGAGGGGTCGCACAGATACGCAGTATTTT.

The gene calls are TRBV10-3 and TRBJ1-4, with D tentatively TRBD1 (6 bases). The germline CDR1 and CDR2 sequences are ENHRY and SYGVKD. The CDR3 loop spans 16 amino acids. V was trimmed by 0 bases and J by 5 bases, leaving 13 bases between them. The CDR3 loop is CAISESSGTRNEKLFF. CDR3 nucleotide sequence: TGTGCCATCAGTGAGTCTTCCGGGACACGCAATGAAAAACTGTTTTTT.

The chain is built from TRBV6-2 or TRBV6-3 and TRBJ2-7, with TRBD2 matching over 11 bases. J was trimmed by 7 bases and V by 6 bases; bases with no gene match: 17. The CDR3 has 17 residues. Germline values: CDR1 MNHEY, CDR2 SVGEGT. The CDR3 reads CASSLNGLAGGRGEQYF. The CDR3 nucleotides read TGTGCCAGCAGCCTAAACGGCCTAGCGGGAGGACGGGGAGAGCAGTACTTC.

The chain employs TRBV19 and TRBJ2-7, with D uncertain. The CDR3 consists of 15 residues. Trimming removed 1 base from V and 2 bases from J, with 12 bases in between. The germline gives CDR1 LNHDA, CDR2 SQIVND (reference sequence). The chain's CDR3 is CASSIGATAAYEQYF. CDR3 nucleotide sequence: TGTGCCAGTAGTATAGGGGCCACGGCCGCCTACGAGCAGTACTTC.

This chain uses TRBV28 with TRBJ1-1, with D uncertain. CDR1 and CDR2 from the germline V gene are MDHEN and SYDVKM. The CDR3 totals 13 residues. The V end was cut by 11 bases, the J end by 1 base, with 14 bases between. CDR3 DNA: TGTGCCGTCAGGAGGGCACCGAACACTGAAGCTTTCTTT. This gives the protein CAVRRAPNTEAFF.

The chain carries TRBV2 and TRBJ2-5; D possibly corresponds to TRBD2 (6 bases). CDR1 SNHLY and CDR2 FYNNEI come from the germline V gene. V was clipped by 2 bases and J by 6 bases, with 13 bases between them. The CDR3 covers 14 residues. Here the CDR3 reads CASSEYMGGKTQYF. For the CDR3, the DNA is TGTGCCAGCAGTGAATATATGGGGGGTAAGACCCAGTACTTC.